These 22 T cell receptor beta chains originate from one sample sequenced in a study of vaccination effects on CD4 cells after COVID-19. Their antigen targets remain unknown. The culture ran for 10 days, and then CD4+ T cells were isolated. The table came from immunoSEQ multiplex PCR; TCRdb's copy has only in-frame clones and leaves some out. The data contain almost 40,000 clones, 82% of them singletons. The sample was CD4+ T cells from PBMCs cultured without peptide, taken before COVID-19 vaccination. The source of these receptors is a human donor who received a COVID-19 vaccine.

V gene TRBV11-2 combines with J gene TRBJ1-1; 7 bases align to TRBD1. This CDR3 contains 15 residues. J gave up 1 base and V 5 bases, and 7 bases lay outside the gene matches. Per germline, CDR1 SGHAT and CDR2 FQNNGV. The CDR3 nucleotides read TGTGCCAGCAGCGCGCGCAGGGGGGCGAACACTGAAGCTTTCTTT. Translation: CASSARRGANTEAFF.

The rearrangement links TRBV7-9 to TRBJ1-1; unclear D gene. The CDR3 is made up of 13 amino acids. Germline assignment: CDR1 SEHNR and CDR2 FQNEAQ (reference sequence). Trimming stripped 3 bases from V and 4 bases from J, with 9 bases between. Here the CDR3 reads CASSFAQSTEAFF. The CDR3 DNA reads as TGTGCCAGCAGCTTTGCCCAGTCCACTGAAGCTTTCTTT.

This clone has just one count. The chain is built from TRBV6-5 and TRBJ2-1; unclear D gene. V lost 4 bases to trimming and J lost 2 bases, with 9 bases between them. Germline V gives CDR1 MNHEY, CDR2 SVGAGI. The CDR3 sequence is 14 residues long. The CDR3 DNA is TGTGCCAGCAGTTCCCCACGGCCCTACAATGAGCAGTTCTTC. Translation: CASSSPRPYNEQFF.

The V and J genes are TRBV6-4 and TRBJ2-2, with 9 bases lining up with TRBD1. The germline V gene encodes CDR1 MRHNA and CDR2 SNTAGT. The CDR3 runs to 15 residues. V lost 3 bases and J lost 7; bases outside the gene matches: 6. In DNA, the CDR3 is TGTGCCAGCAGTGAGAGGACAGGGGTTGGCGGGGAGCTGTTTTTT. The encoded protein is CASSERTGVGGELFF.

The rearrangement joins TRBV30 to TRBJ2-5; 9 bases map to TRBD2. Per the germline V gene, CDR1 is GTSNPN and CDR2 is SVGIG (reference sequence). V dropped 5 bases and J dropped 2; count of bases not matched to a gene: 9. The CDR3 sequence is 15 residues long. The chain's CDR3 is CAWCPGRGGQETQYF. In DNA, the CDR3 is TGTGCCTGGTGCCCGGGGCGGGGGGGTCAAGAGACCCAGTACTTC. Variable domain in full (rest from reference TRBV30 and TRBJ2-5): SQTIHQWPATLVQPVGSPLSLECTVEGTSNPNLYWYRQAAGRGLQLLFYSVGIGQISSEVPQNLSASRPQDRQFILSSKKLLLSDSGFYLCAWCPGRGGQETQYFGPGTRLLVL.

CDR3 DNA: TGTGCCAGCAGTTACTTCCCCAGGAATGGAAACACCATATATTTT. Its protein is CASSYFPRNGNTIYF. The chain combines TRBV6-5 with TRBJ1-3; D remains unclear. Per germline, CDR1 MNHEY and CDR2 SVGAGI. V was pared by 1 base and J by 3 bases, with 10 bases between. The CDR3 is 15 residues long.

This rearrangement joins TRBV5-1 to TRBJ2-4; TRBD1 might be the D (7 bases). Germline V gene data show CDR1 as SGHRS and CDR2 as YFSETQ. Trimming removed 0 bases from V and 0 bases from J, with 16 bases in between. The CDR3 length is 18 residues. CDR3 nucleotide sequence: TGCGCCAGCAGCTTGGACAGGGGTGAACTAGCAGCCAAAAACATTCAGTACTTC. This translates into CASSLDRGELAAKNIQYF. Using reference TRBV5-1 and TRBJ2-4 for the parts outside the CDR3, the full variable domain is KAGVTQTPRYLIKTRGQQVTLSCSPISGHRSVSWYQQTPGQGLQFLFEYFSETQRNKGNFPGRFSGRQFSNSRSEMNVSTLELGDSALYLCASSLDRGELAAKNIQYFGAGTRLSVL.

J is TRBJ2-5 and V is TRBV24-1; TRBD2 aligns across 8 bases. The CDR3 sequence is 15 residues long. Germline CDR1 and CDR2: KGHDR and SFDVKD. V shed 9 bases, J shed 5 bases, and the junction held 13 bases outside the gene matches. CDR3 in DNA: TGTGCCACCCGTTTAACGGGAGGGACATTTGAGACCCAGTACTTC. Its translation is CATRLTGGTFETQYF.

This clone was seen a single time. The rearrangement joins TRBV28 to TRBJ1-4; D unclear. Germline CDR1 and CDR2: MDHEN and SYDVKM. CDR3 length: 12 amino acids. Trimming pared 3 bases from V and 14 bases from J, leaving 13 bases between. CDR3 DNA sequence: TGTGCCAGCAGTTTCAAGGCAGGCGAGCTGTTTTTT. This encodes CASSFKAGELFF. Using reference TRBV28 and TRBJ1-4 for the parts outside the CDR3, the full variable domain is DVKVTQSSRYLVKRTGEKVFLECVQDMDHENMFWYRQDPGLGLRLIYFSYDVKMKEKGDIPEGYSVSREKKERFSLILESASTNQTSMYLCASSFKAGELFFGSGTQLSVL.

The gene calls are TRBV2 and TRBJ2-7; 8 positions agree with TRBD2. Germline values: CDR1 SNHLY, CDR2 FYNNEI. V gave up 6 bases and J gave up 2 bases; unmatched junction bases: 6. CDR3 length: 14 residues. CDR3 residues: CASRALSGAYEQYV. Written as DNA, the CDR3 is TGTGCCAGCAGGGCCCTTAGCGGGGCCTACGAGCAGTACGTC.

The chain carries TRBV2 and TRBJ1-4; D remains ambiguous. Germline CDR1 and CDR2: SNHLY and FYNNEI. The CDR3 totals 16 residues. Trimming took off 4 bases at V and 5 bases at J, with 17 bases between the two ends. CDR3 DNA sequence: TGTGCCAGCAGTGTTGACGAAGGCTACCAAAATGAAAAACTGTTTTTT. Translating it yields CASSVDEGYQNEKLFF.

Only a few counts were recorded for this clone. The chain links TRBV15 to TRBJ1-1, with TRBD1 matching 8 bases. After removal of 2 bases from V and 3 bases from J, the junction contained 5 bases not matched to a gene. CDR3 length: 15 residues. Germline assignment: CDR1 LNHNV and CDR2 YYDKDF (reference sequence). This chain's CDR3 is CATSRIRGQYTEAFF. The CDR3 DNA sequence: TGTGCCACCAGCAGAATCAGGGGGCAGTACACTGAAGCTTTCTTT.

The gene calls are TRBV5-5 and TRBJ1-1, with 7 bases lining up with TRBD1. This CDR3 has 15 amino acids. Per germline, CDR1 SGHKS and CDR2 YYEKEE (reference sequence). V lost 1 base, J lost 0 bases, and 3 bases stayed unmatched. For the CDR3, the DNA is TGTGCCAGCAGCTTGACAGGGGTCCTGAACACTGAAGCTTTCTTT. Its protein is CASSLTGVLNTEAFF.

The chain combines TRBV19 with TRBJ2-5, with a tentative D call TRBD2 (7 bases). The CDR3 has 13 residues. Germline loops: CDR1 LNHDA, CDR2 SQIVND (reference sequence). V was shortened by 10 bases and J by 5 bases, with 17 bases between the two germline ends. For the CDR3, the DNA is TGTGCCACCAAAGGGGGGGCGGGGGAGACCCAGTACTTC. Translation gives CATKGGAGETQYF.

The V call is TRBV9, the J call TRBJ2-1; maybe TRBD1 (7 bases). The germline V gene encodes CDR1 SGDLS and CDR2 YYNGEE. The CDR3 covers 16 residues. The ends were cut back, 4 bases at V and 1 base at J, with 15 bases in the middle. The chain's CDR3 is CASSTEPGGSYNEQFF. CDR3 sequence (DNA): TGTGCCAGCAGCACCGAGCCAGGGGGGTCCTACAATGAGCAGTTCTTC.

This clone was recorded once. This chain connects TRBV21-1 to TRBJ1-2. TRBV21-1 is assigned pseudogene status. This CDR3 has 12 residues. CDR3 sequence reads: CASSTRSSGYTF. The CDR3 nucleotides read TGTGCCAGCAGCACCCGGTCCAGTGGCTACACCTTC.

The gene calls are TRBV9 and TRBJ1-2; D remains ambiguous. The CDR3 contains 12 residues. Trimming shortened V by 7 bases and J by 4 bases, and 11 bases separated the two germline ends. The germline V gene encodes CDR1 SGDLS and CDR2 YYNGEE. CDR3 in amino acids: CASGRASYGYTF. DNA for the CDR3: TGTGCCAGCGGGCGGGCAAGCTATGGCTACACCTTC.

The V and J genes are TRBV5-5 and TRBJ2-3, with 8 bases identical to TRBD2. Looked up from germline, CDR1 is SGHKS and CDR2 is YYEKEE (reference sequence). The length of the CDR3 is 16 residues. V lost 5 bases and J lost 4; bases outside the gene matches: 12. CDR3 DNA sequence: TGTGCCAGCAGTCCCAGGGGCCCACTAGCGGCAGATACGCAGTATTTT. Translating gives CASSPRGPLAADTQYF.

This chain links TRBV5-5 with TRBJ2-7, with D perhaps TRBD2 (6 bases). Deletions cut 2 bases from V and 4 bases from J, with 10 bases between. Germline V gene data show CDR1 as SGHKS and CDR2 as YYEKEE (reference sequence). This CDR3 contains 13 residues. This CDR3 is CASSLVGTYEQYV. The CDR3 DNA sequence: TGTGCCAGCAGCTTAGTCGGGACTTACGAGCAGTACGTC.

This chain links TRBV2 with TRBJ2-5, with TRBD1 identical over 8 bases. This CDR3 contains 14 residues. V gave up 5 bases and J gave up 7 bases; unmatched junction bases: 9. CDR1 and CDR2 (germline): SNHLY, FYNNEI. The CDR3 DNA follows: TGTGCCAGCAGTCGACAGGGGTCGGAGGGGACCCAGTACTTC. As protein: CASSRQGSEGTQYF.

This chain joins TRBV21-1 and TRBJ2-3; the D call TRBD1 from the table was never checked on the DNA. TRBV21-1 is classified as a pseudogene. The CDR3 contains 16 residues. The CDR3 here is CASSPRQGASTDTQYF. CDR3 in DNA: TGTGCCAGCAGCCCCAGACAGGGGGCTAGCACAGATACGCAGTATTTT.

This chain connects TRBV5-1 to TRBJ2-7; 10 bases map to TRBD1. The CDR3 has 14 residues. The V segment lost 4 bases and the J segment 9 bases; nucleotides outside the gene matches: 10. From germline, CDR1 is SGHRS and CDR2 YFSETQ. The CDR3 sequence is CASSPGTGEEWQYV. As DNA, the CDR3 is TGCGCCAGCAGCCCTGGGACAGGGGAAGAGTGGCAGTACGTC.